One sample yielded the 10 T cell receptor beta chains listed below, sequenced in a study of blood T cell repertoires in COVID-19 (dated by TCRdb to 2018 to 2020). The protocol used for the library was the immunoSEQ multiplex PCR assay. The source is immuneACCESS, and TCRdb retained only in-frame sequences with V and J called. Part of the clones is not carried over; for the studies checked, unresolved V genes explain less than half of this, and the remainder is unexplained. The sample table lists around 420,000 clones, around 90% of them with a count of one. Around 1.9% of the sample lies in the top ten. The sequenced material came from PBMCs or T cells enriched from blood (not recorded which). These receptors were taken from a woman between 35 and 50 years old with acute COVID-19.

The chain is built from TRBV5-6 and TRBJ1-2, with D possibly TRBD1 on 6 matching bases. From germline, CDR1 is SGHDT and CDR2 YYEEEE. V lost 1 base, J lost 3 bases, and 10 bases lay in between. The CDR3 totals 14 residues. CDR3 amino acids: CASSLTGMDYGYTF. The CDR3 nucleotides read TGTGCCAGCAGCTTGACAGGGATGGACTATGGCTACACCTTC.

This sequence joins TRBV9 and TRBJ2-7, with TRBD1 identical over 7 bases. CDR1 is SGDLS and CDR2 is YYNGEE in the germline V gene. The trim removed 0 bases at V and 1 base at J, leaving 1 base unmatched. The CDR3 sequence is 14 residues long. As DNA, the CDR3 is TGTGCCAGCAGCGTAGCGGACAGGTCCTACGAGCAGTACTTC. It translates to CASSVADRSYEQYF.

The chain carries TRBV7-2 and TRBJ2-1; D gene unclear. The CDR3 runs 14 residues. In germline, CDR1 is SGHTA, CDR2 FQGNSA. The V gene lost 10 bases and the J gene lost 4 bases, with 17 bases spanning the gap. CDR3 sequence: CAIHTGFSYNEQFF. Here the CDR3 DNA reads TGTGCCATCCACACCGGGTTCTCTTACAATGAGCAGTTCTTC.

This chain connects TRBV2 to TRBJ2-3; 10 bases map to TRBD1. With 5 bases clipped from V and 2 bases from J, the junction kept 4 bases outside the gene matches. The CDR3 has 15 residues. Germline lookup yields CDR1 SNHLY and CDR2 FYNNEI. CDR3 sequence reads: CASSPDRGFTDTQYF. Written as DNA, the CDR3 is TGTGCCAGCAGTCCGGACAGGGGGTTCACAGATACGCAGTATTTT.

V usage is TRBV6-5 and J usage is TRBJ1-2; 8 bases line up with TRBD1. Trimming took 2 bases from V and 8 from J; bases not matched to a gene: 4. There are 13 residues in the CDR3. Germline V gene lookup returns CDR1 MNHEY and CDR2 SVGAGI. The CDR3 DNA is TGTGCCAGCAGTTACGGACAGGGAGACGGCTACACCTTC. Translating it yields CASSYGQGDGYTF.

The chain combines TRBV6-1 with TRBJ2-7; unclear D gene. CDR1 is MNHNS and CDR2 is SASEGT in the germline V gene. The CDR3 extends over 14 amino acids. V lost 2 bases and J lost 3, with 11 bases in between. For the CDR3, the DNA is TGTGCCAGCAGTGAATCGGGTCATTACTACGAGCAGTACTTC. Translating it yields CASSESGHYYEQYF.

This clone has just a few counts. The V gene is TRBV13, the J gene TRBJ2-1, with 7 bases identical to TRBD1. The ends lost 1 base at V and 8 bases at J; junction bases unmatched: 2. The CDR3 is 13 amino acids. Germline CDR1 PRHDT, CDR2 FYEKMQ (reference sequence). CDR3 nucleotides: TGTGCCAGCAGCTTAGACAGGGGCGATGAGCAGTTCTTC. It yields the protein CASSLDRGDEQFF. Looking up the rest from reference TRBV13 and TRBJ2-1 gives the full variable domain: AAGVIQSPRHLIKEKRETATLKCYPIPRHDTVYWYQQGPGQDPQFLISFYEKMQSDKGSIPDRFSAQQFSDYHSELNMSSLELGDSALYFCASSLDRGDEQFFGPGTRLTVL.

V is TRBV19 and J is TRBJ1-2, with 8 bases identical to TRBD1. V lost 3 bases, J lost 3 bases, and 21 bases stayed unmatched. CDR3 length equals 20 residues. The germline CDR1 and CDR2 sequences are LNHDA and SQIVND (reference sequence). CDR3 in DNA: TGTGCCAGTAGTATTCCAGCCGCACTTCCCGGACAGGGCACGTACTATGGCTACACCTTC. This codes for CASSIPAALPGQGTYYGYTF.

For this clone: Different DNA sequences within this sample yield the same CDR3. The chain links TRBV27 to TRBJ2-7; 7 nucleotides agree with TRBD2. Germline assignment: CDR1 MNHEY and CDR2 SMNVEV (reference sequence). The V gene end was trimmed by 2 bases and the J gene end by 2 bases; junction bases not matched to a gene: 0. The length of the CDR3 is 13 residues. DNA of the CDR3: TGTGCCAGCAGTTTACGGGGGGCCTACGAGCAGTACTTC. Translated: CASSLRGAYEQYF.

This clone was picked up one time. The chain carries TRBV5-6 and TRBJ2-3, with a tentative D call TRBD1 (6 bases). The CDR3 loop spans 15 amino acids. Germline V gene data show CDR1 as SGHDT and CDR2 as YYEEEE. The germline V and J ends were trimmed by 1 base and 0 bases, with 9 bases remaining between them. In DNA form, the CDR3 reads TGTGCCAGCAGCTTGTTTGGGACAAGCACAGATACGCAGTATTTT. Its protein is CASSLFGTSTDTQYF.